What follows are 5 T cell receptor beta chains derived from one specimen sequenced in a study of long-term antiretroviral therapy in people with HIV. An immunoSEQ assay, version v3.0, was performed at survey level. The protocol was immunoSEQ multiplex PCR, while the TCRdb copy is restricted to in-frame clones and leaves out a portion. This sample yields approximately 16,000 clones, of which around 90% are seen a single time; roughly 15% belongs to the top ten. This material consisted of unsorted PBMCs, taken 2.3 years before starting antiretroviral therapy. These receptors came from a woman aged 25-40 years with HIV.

CDR3 sequence (DNA): TGTGCCAGCAGCCCCCACCTAGGACAGGGGAACACCGGGGAGCTGTTTTTT. Translating gives CASSPHLGQGNTGELFF. V gene TRBV9 combines with J gene TRBJ2-2, with 8 bases lining up with TRBD1. This CDR3 contains 17 residues. J gave up 1 base and V 4 bases, and 9 bases lay outside the gene matches. Germline V CDR1 and CDR2: SGDLS, YYNGEE.

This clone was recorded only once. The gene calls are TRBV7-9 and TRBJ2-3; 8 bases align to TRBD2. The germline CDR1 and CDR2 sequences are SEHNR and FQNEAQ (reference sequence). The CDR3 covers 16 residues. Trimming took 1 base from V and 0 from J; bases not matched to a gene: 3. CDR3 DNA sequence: TGTGCCAGCAGCTTAGTCGGGGGGGGTAGCACAGATACGCAGTATTTT. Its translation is CASSLVGGGSTDTQYF. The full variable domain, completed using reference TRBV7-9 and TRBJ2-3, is DTGVSQNPRHKITKRGQNVTFRCDPISEHNRLYWYRQTLGQGPEFLTYFQNEAQLEKSRLLSDRFSAERPKGSFSTLEIQRTEQGDSAMYLCASSLVGGGSTDTQYFGPGTRLTVL.

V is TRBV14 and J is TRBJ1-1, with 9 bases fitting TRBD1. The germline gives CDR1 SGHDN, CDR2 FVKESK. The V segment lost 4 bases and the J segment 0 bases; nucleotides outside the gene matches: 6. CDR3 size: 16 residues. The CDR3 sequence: CASSLDRGNMNTEAFF. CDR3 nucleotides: TGTGCCAGCAGCCTGGACAGGGGCAACATGAACACTGAAGCTTTCTTT.

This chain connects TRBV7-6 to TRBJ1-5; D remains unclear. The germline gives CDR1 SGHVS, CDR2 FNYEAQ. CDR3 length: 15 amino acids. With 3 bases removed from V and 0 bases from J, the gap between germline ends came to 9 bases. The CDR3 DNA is TGTGCCAGCAGCTTGGAGGGTTATAGCAATCAGCCCCAGCATTTT. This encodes CASSLEGYSNQPQHF.

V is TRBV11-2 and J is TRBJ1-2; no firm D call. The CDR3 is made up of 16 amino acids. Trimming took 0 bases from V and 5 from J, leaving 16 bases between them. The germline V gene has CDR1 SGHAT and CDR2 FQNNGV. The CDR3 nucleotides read TGTGCCAGCAGCTTAGAAATATCGGCCAGATTTTATGGCTACACCTTC. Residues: CASSLEISARFYGYTF.